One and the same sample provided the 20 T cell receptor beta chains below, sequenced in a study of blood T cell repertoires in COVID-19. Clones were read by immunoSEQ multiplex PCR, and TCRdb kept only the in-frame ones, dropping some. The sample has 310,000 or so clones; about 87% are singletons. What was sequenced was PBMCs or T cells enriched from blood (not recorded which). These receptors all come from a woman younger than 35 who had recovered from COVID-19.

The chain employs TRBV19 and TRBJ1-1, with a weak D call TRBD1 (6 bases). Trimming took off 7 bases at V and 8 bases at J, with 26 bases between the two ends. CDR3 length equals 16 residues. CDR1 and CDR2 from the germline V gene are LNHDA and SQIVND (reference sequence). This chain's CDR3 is CASTSVRGDTKGEAFF. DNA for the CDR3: TGTGCCAGTACCTCCGTACGGGGGGACACGAAGGGCGAAGCTTTCTTT.

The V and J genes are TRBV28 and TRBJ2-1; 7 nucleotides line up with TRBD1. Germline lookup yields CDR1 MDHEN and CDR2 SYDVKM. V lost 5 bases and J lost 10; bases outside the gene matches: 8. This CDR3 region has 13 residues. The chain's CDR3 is CASSPTTGREQFF. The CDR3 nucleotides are TGTGCCAGCAGTCCTACGACAGGGCGGGAGCAGTTCTTC.

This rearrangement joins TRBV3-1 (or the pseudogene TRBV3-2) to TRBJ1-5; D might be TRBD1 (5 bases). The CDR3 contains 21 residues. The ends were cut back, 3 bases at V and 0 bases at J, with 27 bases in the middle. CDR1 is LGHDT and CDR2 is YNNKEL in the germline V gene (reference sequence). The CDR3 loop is CASSQGLSQENPYFSNQPQHF. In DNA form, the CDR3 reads TGTGCCAGCAGCCAGGGATTATCACAGGAGAACCCATATTTTAGCAATCAGCCCCAGCATTTT.

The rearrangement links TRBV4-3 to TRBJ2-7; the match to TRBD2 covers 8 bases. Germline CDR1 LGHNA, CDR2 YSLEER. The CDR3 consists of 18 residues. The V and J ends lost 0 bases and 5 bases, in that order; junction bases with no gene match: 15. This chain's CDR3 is CASSQEGKWSGGLNEQYF. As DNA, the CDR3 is TGCGCCAGCAGCCAAGAGGGGAAATGGTCGGGAGGGTTAAACGAGCAGTACTTC.

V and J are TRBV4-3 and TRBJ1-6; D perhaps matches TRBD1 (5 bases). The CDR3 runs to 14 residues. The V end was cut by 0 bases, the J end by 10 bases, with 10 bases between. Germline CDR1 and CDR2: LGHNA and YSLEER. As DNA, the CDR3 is TGCGCCAGCAGCCAAGACAGGGTTCAATCACCCCTCCACTTT. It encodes CASSQDRVQSPLHF.

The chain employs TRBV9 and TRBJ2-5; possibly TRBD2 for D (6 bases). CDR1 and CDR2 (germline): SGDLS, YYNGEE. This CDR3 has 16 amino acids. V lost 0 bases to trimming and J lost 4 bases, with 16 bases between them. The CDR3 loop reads CASSVVFQGGPETQYF. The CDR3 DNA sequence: TGTGCCAGCAGCGTAGTATTCCAGGGAGGTCCAGAGACCCAGTACTTC.

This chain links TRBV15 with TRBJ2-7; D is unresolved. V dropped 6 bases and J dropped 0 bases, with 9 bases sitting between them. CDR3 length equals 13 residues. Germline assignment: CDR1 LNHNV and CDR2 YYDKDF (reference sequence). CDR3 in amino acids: CATREAASYEQYF. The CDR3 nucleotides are TGTGCCACCAGAGAGGCGGCCTCCTACGAGCAGTACTTC.

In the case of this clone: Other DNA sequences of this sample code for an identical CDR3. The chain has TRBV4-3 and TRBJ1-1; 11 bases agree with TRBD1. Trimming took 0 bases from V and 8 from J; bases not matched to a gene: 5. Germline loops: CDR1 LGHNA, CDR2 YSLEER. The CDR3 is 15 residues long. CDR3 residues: CASSQDGQGATEAFF. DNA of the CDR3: TGCGCCAGCAGCCAAGATGGACAGGGGGCTACGGAAGCTTTCTTT.

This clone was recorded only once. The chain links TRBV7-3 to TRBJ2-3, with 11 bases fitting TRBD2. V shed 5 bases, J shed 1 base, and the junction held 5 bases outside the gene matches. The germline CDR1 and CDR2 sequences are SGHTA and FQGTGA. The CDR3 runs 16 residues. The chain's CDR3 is CASSAGTSGRTDTQYF. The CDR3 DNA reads TGTGCCAGCAGCGCAGGGACTAGCGGTCGCACAGATACGCAGTATTTT.

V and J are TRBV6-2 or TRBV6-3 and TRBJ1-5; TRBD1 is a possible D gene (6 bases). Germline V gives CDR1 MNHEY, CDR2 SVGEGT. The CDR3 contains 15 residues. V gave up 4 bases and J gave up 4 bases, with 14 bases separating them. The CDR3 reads CASSLRQVVNQPQHF. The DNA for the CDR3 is TGTGCCAGCAGTTTGAGACAGGTTGTTAATCAGCCCCAGCATTTT.

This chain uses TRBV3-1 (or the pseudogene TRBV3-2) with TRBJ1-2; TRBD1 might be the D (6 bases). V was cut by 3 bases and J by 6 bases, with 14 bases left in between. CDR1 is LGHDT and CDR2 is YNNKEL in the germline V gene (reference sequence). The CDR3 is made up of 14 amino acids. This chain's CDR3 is CASSHLGTINGYTF. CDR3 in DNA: TGTGCCAGCAGCCACCTCGGGACAATTAATGGCTACACCTTC.

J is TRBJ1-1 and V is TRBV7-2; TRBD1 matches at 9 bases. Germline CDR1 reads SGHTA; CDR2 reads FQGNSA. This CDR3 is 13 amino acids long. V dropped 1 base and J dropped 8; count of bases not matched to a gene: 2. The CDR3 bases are TGTGCCAGCAGCTTAGTCGGACAGGGGGAAGCTTTCTTT. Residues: CASSLVGQGEAFF.

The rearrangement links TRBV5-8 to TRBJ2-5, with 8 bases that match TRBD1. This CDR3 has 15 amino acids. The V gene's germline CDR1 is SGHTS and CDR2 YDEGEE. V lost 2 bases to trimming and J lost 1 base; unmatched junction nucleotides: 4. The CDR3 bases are TGTGCCAGCAGCTTACGCACAGGGGGCCAAGAGACCCAGTACTTC. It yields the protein CASSLRTGGQETQYF.

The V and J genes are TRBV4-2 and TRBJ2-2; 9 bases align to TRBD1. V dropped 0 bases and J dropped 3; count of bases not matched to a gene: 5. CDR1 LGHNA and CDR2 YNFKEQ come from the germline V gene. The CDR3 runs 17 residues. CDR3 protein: CASSQDFGTGYTGELFF. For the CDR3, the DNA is TGTGCCAGCAGCCAAGACTTCGGGACAGGGTACACCGGGGAGCTGTTTTTT.

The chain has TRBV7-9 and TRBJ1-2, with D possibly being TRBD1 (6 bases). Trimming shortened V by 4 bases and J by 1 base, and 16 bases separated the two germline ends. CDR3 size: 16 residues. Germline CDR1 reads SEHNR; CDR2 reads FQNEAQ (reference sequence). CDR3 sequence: CASSSAPGAVNYGYTF. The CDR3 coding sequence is TGTGCCAGCAGCTCAGCACCAGGGGCAGTTAACTATGGCTACACCTTC.

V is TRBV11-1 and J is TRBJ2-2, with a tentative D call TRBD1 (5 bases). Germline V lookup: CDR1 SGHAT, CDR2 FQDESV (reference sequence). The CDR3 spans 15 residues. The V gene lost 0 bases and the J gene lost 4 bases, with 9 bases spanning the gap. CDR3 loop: CASSLAGVSTGELFF. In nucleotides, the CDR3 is TGTGCCAGCAGCTTAGCAGGGGTTTCCACCGGGGAGCTGTTTTTT.

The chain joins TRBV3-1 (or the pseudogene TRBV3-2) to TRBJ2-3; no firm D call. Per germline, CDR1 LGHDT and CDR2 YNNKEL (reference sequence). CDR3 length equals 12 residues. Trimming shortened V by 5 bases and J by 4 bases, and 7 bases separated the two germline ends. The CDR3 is CASSILSDTQYF. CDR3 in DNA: TGTGCCAGCAGCATATTGTCAGATACGCAGTATTTT.

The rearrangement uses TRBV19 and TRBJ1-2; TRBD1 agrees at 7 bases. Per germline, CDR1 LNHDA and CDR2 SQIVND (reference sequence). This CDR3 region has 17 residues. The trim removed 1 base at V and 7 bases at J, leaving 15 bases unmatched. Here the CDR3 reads CASSIGGPGTAPAGYTF. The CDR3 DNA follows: TGTGCCAGTAGTATAGGGGGGCCTGGGACAGCACCGGCTGGCTACACCTTC.

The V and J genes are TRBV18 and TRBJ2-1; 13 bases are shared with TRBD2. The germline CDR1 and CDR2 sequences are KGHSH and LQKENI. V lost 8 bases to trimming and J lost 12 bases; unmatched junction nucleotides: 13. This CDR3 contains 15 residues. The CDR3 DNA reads TGTGCCAGCGCGGGACTAGCGGGAACCGGTGTTGCGCAGTTCTTC. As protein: CASAGLAGTGVAQFF.

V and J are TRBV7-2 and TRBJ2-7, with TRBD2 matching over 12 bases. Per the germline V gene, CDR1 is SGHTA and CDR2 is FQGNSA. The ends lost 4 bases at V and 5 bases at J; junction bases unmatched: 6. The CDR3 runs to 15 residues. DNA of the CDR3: TGTGCCAGCAGCTCCGTGACTAGCGGGAGCGACGAGCAGTACTTC. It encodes CASSSVTSGSDEQYF.